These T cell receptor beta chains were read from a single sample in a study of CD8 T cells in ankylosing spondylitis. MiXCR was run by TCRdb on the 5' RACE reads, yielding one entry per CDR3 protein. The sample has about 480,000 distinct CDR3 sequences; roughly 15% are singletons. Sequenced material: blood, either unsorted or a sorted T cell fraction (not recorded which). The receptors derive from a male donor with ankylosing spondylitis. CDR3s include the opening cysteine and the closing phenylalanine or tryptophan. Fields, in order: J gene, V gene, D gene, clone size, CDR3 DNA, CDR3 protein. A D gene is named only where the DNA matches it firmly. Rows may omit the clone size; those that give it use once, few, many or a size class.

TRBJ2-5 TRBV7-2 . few TGTGCCAGCAGCACCCTCTCAAAACAAGAGACCCAGTACTTC CASSTLSKQETQYF
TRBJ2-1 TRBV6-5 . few TGTGCCAGCAGTTACATCAGTGAGCAGTTCTTC CASSYISEQFF
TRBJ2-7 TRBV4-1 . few TGCGCCAGCAGCCAAGCTGGGGACACCCCTTTCGGTACCTCCTACGAGCAGTACTTC CASSQAGDTPFGTSYEQYF
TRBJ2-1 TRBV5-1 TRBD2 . TGCGCCAGCAGCGGGGGGACTAGCGGGACGTACAATGAGCAGTTCTTC CASSGGTSGTYNEQFF
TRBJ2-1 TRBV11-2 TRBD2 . TGTGCCAGCAGCGTAGTAGGGTTAGCGGGGGGGCCCCCTCTTGAGCAGTTCTTC CASSVVGLAGGPPLEQFF
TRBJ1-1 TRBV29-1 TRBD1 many TGCAGCGCAGCGGACAGGGGATGGGACACTGAAGCTTTCTTT CSAADRGWDTEAFF
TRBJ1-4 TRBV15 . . TGTGCCACCACCCGGGGAGCCACAACTAATGAAAAACTGTTTTTT CATTRGATTNEKLFF
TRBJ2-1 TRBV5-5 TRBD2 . TGTGCCAGCAGCTTGCTTAACGGACTAGCCCTTCAGTTCTTC CASSLLNGLALQFF
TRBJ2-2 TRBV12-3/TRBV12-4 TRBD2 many TGTGCCAGCAGTTTCCTAGCGGGGGGAGGCACCGGGGAGCTGTTTTTT CASSFLAGGGTGELFF
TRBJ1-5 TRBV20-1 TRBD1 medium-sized TGCAGTGCCCAGAAACAGGGGGCGCATAGCAATCAGCCCCAGCATTTT CSAQKQGAHSNQPQHF
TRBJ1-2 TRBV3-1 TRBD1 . TGTGCCAGCAGCCGGACAGGGGGACTAGACGGCTACACCTTC CASSRTGGLDGYTF
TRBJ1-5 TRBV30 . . TGTGCCTGGAGTGTAGGGGCAGGGGCGCAGCCCCAGCATTTT CAWSVGAGAQPQHF
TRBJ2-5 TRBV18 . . TGTGCCAGCTCACCCCTCCGCGGGACCCAAGAGACCCAGTACTTC CASSPLRGTQETQYF
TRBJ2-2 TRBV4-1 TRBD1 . TGCGCCAGCAGCTACCAGACAGGGGGCAGGGGGTTATACACCGGGGAGCTGTTTTTT CASSYQTGGRGLYTGELFF
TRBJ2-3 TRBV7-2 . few TGTGCCAGCAGCTTAGGCTTCGACAGCACAGATACGCAGTATTTT CASSLGFDSTDTQYF
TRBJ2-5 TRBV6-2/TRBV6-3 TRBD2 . TGTGCCAGCAGTTACGGACTAGCCTCAGAGACCCAGTACTTC CASSYGLASETQYF
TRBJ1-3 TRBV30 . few TGTGCCTGGAGTGGAGACTCTGGAAACACCATATATTTT CAWSGDSGNTIYF
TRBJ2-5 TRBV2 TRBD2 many TGTGCCAGCTCCTGGGACTACCAGCCCGAAGAGACCCAGTACTTC CASSWDYQPEETQYF
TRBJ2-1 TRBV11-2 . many TGTGCCAGCAGCTTAGGGGAAACATCCTACAATGAGCAGTTCTTC CASSLGETSYNEQFF
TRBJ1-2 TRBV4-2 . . TGTGCCAGCAGCCAAGGCGGGACACAAAAACGGGGCTACACCTTC CASSQGGTQKRGYTF
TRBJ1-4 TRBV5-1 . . TGCGCCAGCAGCCCTACACCCCCAACTAATGAAAAACTGTTTTTT CASSPTPPTNEKLFF
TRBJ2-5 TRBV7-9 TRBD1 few TGTGCCAGCAGCCCCGGACAGGTGTTAGGACAGACCCAGTACTTC CASSPGQVLGQTQYF
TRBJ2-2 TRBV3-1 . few TGTGCCAGCAGTCTCGCAACTAGTTCTCCCGGGGAGCTGTTTTTT CASSLATSSPGELFF
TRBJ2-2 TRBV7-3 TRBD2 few TGTGCCAGCAGCTTCGGCGGGAGGGTACCCGGGGAGCTGTTTTTT CASSFGGRVPGELFF
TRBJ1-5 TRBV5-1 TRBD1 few TGCGCCAGCAGCTTAGAGACAGGGGGCGGTCAGCCCCAGCATTTT CASSLETGGGQPQHF
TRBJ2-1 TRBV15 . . TGTGCCACCAGCAGAGGACGGTCCGGTGGTTACAATGAGCAGTTCTTC CATSRGRSGGYNEQFF
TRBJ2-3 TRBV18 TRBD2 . TGTGCCAGCTCACCACTCGCTGCTAGCGGGAGAGGGGATACGCAGTATTTT CASSPLAASGRGDTQYF
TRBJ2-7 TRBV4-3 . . TGCGCCAGCAGCCCGTCGATCTCATTGGGCTCCTACGAGCAGTACTTC CASSPSISLGSYEQYF
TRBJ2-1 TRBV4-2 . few TGTGCCAGCAGCCAAGGGGGGGGACAGTCCAATGAGCAGTTCTTC CASSQGGGQSNEQFF
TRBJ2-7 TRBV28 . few TGTGCCAGCAGTCAATCGGACAGATTACTCTACGAGCAGTACTTC CASSQSDRLLYEQYF
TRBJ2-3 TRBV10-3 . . TGTGCCATCAGCGATGGTGGACAGCCCACAGATACGCAGTATTTT CAISDGGQPTDTQYF
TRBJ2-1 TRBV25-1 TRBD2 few TGTGCCAGCACCCCGGGGGGGCAGGCCTTTAGCGAGCAGTTCTTC CASTPGGQAFSEQFF
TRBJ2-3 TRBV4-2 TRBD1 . TGTGCCAGCAGCCAAGAAGACAGGGGAAAGACAGATACGCAGTATTTT CASSQEDRGKTDTQYF
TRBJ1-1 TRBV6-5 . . TGTGCCAGCAGTACGGAGCCTGGTGAAGCTTTCTTT CASSTEPGEAFF
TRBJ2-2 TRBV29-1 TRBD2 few TGCAGCGTAAAACTAGCGGGAGTCACCGGGGAGCTGTTTTTT CSVKLAGVTGELFF
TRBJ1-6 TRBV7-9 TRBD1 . TGTGCCAGCAGCTATACGACCGGGACAGCTCGGCATTCACCCCTCCACTTT CASSYTTGTARHSPLHF
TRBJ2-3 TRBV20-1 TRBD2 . TGCAGTGCGCCGTCCGGGACTAGGACAGATACGCAGTATTTT CSAPSGTRTDTQYF
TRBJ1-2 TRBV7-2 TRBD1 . TGTGCCAGCAGCATCGGACAGGGTCCTAACTATGGCTACACCTTC CASSIGQGPNYGYTF
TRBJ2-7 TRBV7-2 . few TGTGCCAGCAGCTTAGTTGGAGCCTCGACCGAGCAGTACTTC CASSLVGASTEQYF
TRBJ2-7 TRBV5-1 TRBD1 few TGCGCCAGCAGCTTTACAGGGGGGAGCTCCTACGAGCAGTACTTC CASSFTGGSSYEQYF
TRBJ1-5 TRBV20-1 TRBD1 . TGCAGTGCCATACCGGGACAGGGTGTTGTGGGCAATCAGCCCCAGCATTTT CSAIPGQGVVGNQPQHF
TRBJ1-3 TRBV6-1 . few TGTGCCGGGACAACCGGGACCTCTGGAAACACCATATATTTT CAGTTGTSGNTIYF
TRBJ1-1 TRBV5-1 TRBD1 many TGCGCCAGCAGCTCCGCCGGGACAGGGGGCACTGAAGCTTTCTTT CASSSAGTGGTEAFF
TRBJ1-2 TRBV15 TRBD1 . TGTGCCACCAGCAGTGCCAGGGGGCTTGGCTACACCTTC CATSSARGLGYTF
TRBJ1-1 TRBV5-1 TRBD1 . TGCGCCAGCACCCGGGACAGGGTAGGAAATGGTGAAGCTTTCTTT CASTRDRVGNGEAFF